A single sample is the source of the 16 T cell receptor beta chains below, sequenced in a study of shared clonotypes between healthy human individuals. Some clones are missing from TCRdb's copy, which holds only in-frame ones; the method was immunoSEQ multiplex PCR. This table has fewer than 2.5 million clones, 90% to 95% appearing once. The source material was naive CD4+ T cells from PBMCs. The subset was: CD45RA+ positively selected. The receptor source for this set is a man aged 18 to 29 in good health. Some clones in this sample may be carry-over from other donors' samples.

This clone was detected once. The genes are TRBV11-2 and TRBJ1-1; D call uncertain. The V gene lost 5 bases and the J gene lost 0 bases, with 10 bases spanning the gap. Germline V gives CDR1 SGHAT, CDR2 FQNNGV. This CDR3 region has 14 residues. The DNA of the CDR3 is TGTGCCAGCAGCGTCGTCGGATTGAACACTGAAGCTTTCTTT. This translates into CASSVVGLNTEAFF.

This sequence joins TRBV15 and TRBJ2-5, with 8 positions matching TRBD2. Losses at the gene ends were 2 bases for V and 2 bases for J; bases not matched to a gene: 7. Per germline, CDR1 LNHNV and CDR2 YYDKDF (reference sequence). The CDR3 is 16 residues long. CDR3 protein: CATSRSAGTRQETQYF. For the CDR3, the DNA is TGTGCCACCAGCAGATCCGCGGGGACTAGGCAAGAGACCCAGTACTTC.

V is TRBV7-9 and J is TRBJ1-1, with D unresolved. V shed 5 bases and J shed 3 bases, with 7 bases lying between them. This CDR3 has 12 residues. Germline loops: CDR1 SEHNR, CDR2 FQNEAQ (reference sequence). The CDR3 here is CASSQRHTEAFF. CDR3 coding DNA: TGTGCCAGCAGCCAGCGGCACACTGAAGCTTTCTTT.

The count of this clone is one. The chain carries TRBV28 and TRBJ2-1; D possibly corresponds to TRBD1 (7 bases). The CDR3 has 15 residues. The germline V and J ends were trimmed by 4 bases and 7 bases, with 17 bases remaining between them. CDR1 is MDHEN, CDR2 SYDVKM, per germline. The CDR3 loop is CASSWGTTGRNEQFF. The CDR3 DNA reads TGTGCCAGCAGTTGGGGGACGACAGGGAGGAATGAGCAGTTCTTC.

This chain uses TRBV27 with TRBJ2-7; 8 bases map to TRBD1. This CDR3 has 18 residues. CDR1 MNHEY and CDR2 SMNVEV come from the germline V gene (reference sequence). Germline trimming cut 2 bases from V and 1 base from J; bases unmatched to any gene: 13. In nucleotides, the CDR3 is TGTGCCAGCAGTTTACCCACCCCCCAACAGGGGGATTCCTACGAGCAGTACTTC. This codes for CASSLPTPQQGDSYEQYF.

The chain uses TRBV30 and TRBJ2-7, with TRBD1 matching 8 bases. The V gene's germline CDR1 is GTSNPN and CDR2 SVGIG (reference sequence). The ends lost 2 bases at V and 3 bases at J; junction bases unmatched: 3. This CDR3 region has 13 residues. The CDR3 coding sequence is TGTGCCTGGAGTACAGGACAGGGCTACGAGCAGTACTTC. This gives the protein CAWSTGQGYEQYF.

DNA of the CDR3: TGTGCCAGCAGCCAGAGGTCCTATGGCTACACCTTC. It is translated as CASSQRSYGYTF. The chain joins TRBV5-5 to TRBJ1-2; D is undetermined. Trimming removed 4 bases from V and 4 bases from J, with 8 bases in between. Germline V CDR1 and CDR2: SGHKS, YYEKEE (reference sequence). The CDR3 extends over 12 amino acids.

Turning to this clone: Sequence at one end of the junction differs from germline and may be a read error. Other nucleotide sequences in the sample specify the same CDR3. This sequence joins TRBV11-2 and TRBJ2-5, with TRBD2 matching 12 bases. Germline V gene lookup returns CDR1 SGHAT and CDR2 FQNNGV. CDR3 length equals 17 residues. The CDR3 nucleotides are TGTGCCAGCAGCTCTGTCCCTAGCGGGAGGGCCAGAGAGACTCAGTACTTC. Translated: CASSSVPSGRARETQYF.

The rearrangement links TRBV5-4 to TRBJ2-2; 11 positions match TRBD2. The CDR3 length is 16 residues. Germline V gives CDR1 SGHNT, CDR2 YYREEE (reference sequence). Trimming removed 0 bases from V and 8 bases from J; junction bases left unmatched: 6. The CDR3 sequence: CASSLVALAGDGELFF. CDR3 in DNA: TGTGCCAGCAGCTTGGTGGCACTAGCGGGAGATGGGGAGCTGTTTTTT.

The chain is built from TRBV27 and TRBJ2-7; D unclear. Germline CDR1 and CDR2: MNHEY and SMNVEV (reference sequence). V gave up 2 bases and J gave up 4 bases, with 18 bases separating them. There are 16 residues in the CDR3. The CDR3 spells CASSLAKPSRLYEQYF. CDR3 nucleotide sequence: TGTGCCAGCAGTTTAGCAAAGCCCTCCCGCCTTTACGAGCAGTACTTC.

The gene calls are TRBV19 and TRBJ2-5; TRBD2 is a possible D gene (6 bases). Germline loops: CDR1 LNHDA, CDR2 SQIVND (reference sequence). Deletions cut 6 bases from V and 6 bases from J, with 20 bases between. There are 15 residues in the CDR3. The CDR3 nucleotides are TGTGCCAGTAGCTTGGGGGGACCACAAAAAAAGACCCAGTACTTC. It specifies CASSLGGPQKKTQYF.

V gene TRBV29-1 combines with J gene TRBJ2-1, with TRBD2 identical over 15 bases. CDR3 length equals 15 residues. V shed 6 bases, J shed 2 bases, and the junction held 2 bases outside the gene matches. The germline V gene encodes CDR1 SQVTM and CDR2 ANQGSEA. This chain's CDR3 is CSVGLAGGAYNEQFF. CDR3 nucleotides: TGCAGCGTCGGACTAGCGGGAGGGGCCTACAATGAGCAGTTCTTC.

The chain carries TRBV7-9 and TRBJ1-5; the D is unclear. V dropped 1 base and J dropped 2 bases, with 9 bases sitting between them. The CDR3 runs 15 residues. Germline V gene data show CDR1 as SEHNR and CDR2 as FQNEAQ (reference sequence). The CDR3 DNA follows: TGTGCCAGCAGCTTAGGGGCAGGACGCAATCAGCCCCAGCATTTT. Protein sequence: CASSLGAGRNQPQHF.

This clone was seen just once. The gene calls are TRBV7-8 and TRBJ2-2; 11 nucleotides agree with TRBD1. Per the germline V gene, CDR1 is SGHVS and CDR2 is FQNEAQ. The CDR3 has 16 residues. V gave up 6 bases and J gave up 3 bases; unmatched junction bases: 6. CDR3 in amino acids: CASRTGQGADTGELFF. CDR3 sequence (DNA): TGTGCCAGCAGAACAGGACAGGGGGCGGACACCGGGGAGCTGTTTTTT.

The chain carries TRBV19 and TRBJ1-5; D remains ambiguous. The CDR3 extends over 14 amino acids. From germline, CDR1 is LNHDA and CDR2 SQIVND (reference sequence). The germline V and J ends were trimmed by 0 bases and 7 bases, with 10 bases remaining between them. The CDR3 sequence is CASSIEVLGQPQHF. The CDR3 nucleotides read TGTGCCAGTAGTATAGAGGTGCTAGGCCAGCCCCAGCATTTT.

The gene calls are TRBV6-5 and TRBJ1-5; 7 bases map to TRBD1. The CDR3 is made up of 15 amino acids. V lost 6 bases and J lost 0; bases outside the gene matches: 5. Per germline, CDR1 MNHEY and CDR2 SVGAGI. CDR3 protein: CASSPGTASNQPQHF. As DNA, the CDR3 is TGTGCCAGCAGCCCAGGGACAGCTAGCAATCAGCCCCAGCATTTT.